One and the same sample provided the 30 T cell receptor beta chains below, sequenced in a study of blood T cell repertoires in COVID-19. The repertoire was sequenced with immunoSEQ multiplex PCR; TCRdb's copy has only in-frame clones and lacks some. Seen here are roughly 52,000 clones, around 85% observed once, and the top ten hold roughly 13%. The sequenced sample consisted of peripheral blood. These receptors originate from a human donor in a cohort sampled during active COVID-19.

The V call is TRBV18, the J call TRBJ2-5, with 7 bases lining up with TRBD2. Germline V lookup: CDR1 KGHSH, CDR2 LQKENI. The junction had 4 bases not matched to a gene; V was cut back by 3 bases and J by 0 bases. The CDR3 has 15 residues. The CDR3 loop reads CASSPLAVYQETQYF. The CDR3 DNA is TGTGCCAGCTCACCCCTAGCGGTGTACCAAGAGACCCAGTACTTC.

The CDR3 protein is CASSFTSTGELFF. The CDR3 DNA is TGTGCCAGCAGCTTTACTAGCACCGGGGAGCTGTTTTTT. The chain is built from TRBV7-2 and TRBJ2-2; maybe TRBD2 (5 bases). This CDR3 has 13 residues. CDR1 is SGHTA and CDR2 is FQGNSA in the germline V gene. V was pared by 3 bases and J by 4 bases, with 6 bases between.

This clone occurred once. V and J are TRBV5-4 and TRBJ1-1; weak D call: TRBD1 (6 bases). V was shortened by 4 bases and J by 0 bases, with 16 bases between the two germline ends. Per germline, CDR1 SGHNT and CDR2 YYREEE (reference sequence). CDR3 length: 16 amino acids. The CDR3 is CASSPRQEKLNTEAFF. In DNA form, the CDR3 reads TGTGCCAGCAGCCCAAGACAGGAGAAATTGAACACTGAAGCTTTCTTT.

The chain employs TRBV11-2 and TRBJ1-1; a possible D gene is TRBD1 (5 bases). Germline CDR1 reads SGHAT; CDR2 reads FQNNGV. With 1 base removed from V and 10 bases from J, the gap between germline ends came to 16 bases. CDR3 length equals 14 residues. CDR3 coding DNA: TGTGCCAGCAGCTTAGGGGATCACAGGTTGCGAGCTTTCTTT. It encodes CASSLGDHRLRAFF.

The chain employs TRBV11-3 and TRBJ2-7, with TRBD2 matching over 7 bases. J gave up 0 bases and V 4 bases, and 6 bases lay outside the gene matches. The CDR3 is 15 residues long. The germline V gene has CDR1 SGHNT and CDR2 YENEEA. The CDR3 protein is CASSSGGGFSYEQYF. In DNA, the CDR3 is TGTGCCAGCAGCTCTGGGGGGGGGTTCTCCTACGAGCAGTACTTC. The entire variable domain, with the rest obtained from reference TRBV11-3 and TRBJ2-7, is as follows: EAGVVQSPRYKIIEKKQPVAFWCNPISGHNTLYWYLQNLGQGPELLIRYENEEAVDDSQLPKDRFSAERLKGVDSTLKIQPAELGDSAVYLCASSSGGGFSYEQYFGPGTRLTVT.

This clone is labeled as medium-sized. V usage is TRBV29-1 and J usage is TRBJ2-5; D unresolved. Germline-derived CDR1 and CDR2 are SQVTM and ANQGSEA. The CDR3 consists of 14 residues. V dropped 1 base and J dropped 7 bases, with 16 bases sitting between them. This chain's CDR3 is CSVEGRTVPRTQYF. The CDR3 bases are TGCAGCGTTGAAGGCAGAACAGTGCCCCGGACCCAGTACTTC.

The chain uses TRBV9 and TRBJ2-7, with 7 bases that match TRBD1. The J segment lost 3 bases and the V segment lost 3 bases, leaving 3 bases of the junction unmatched. The CDR3 is 13 residues long. Germline CDR1 reads SGDLS; CDR2 reads YYNGEE. This CDR3 reads CASSEGAHYEQYF. Here the CDR3 DNA reads TGTGCCAGCAGCGAGGGGGCTCACTACGAGCAGTACTTC.

The table lists this clone with a few counts. V gene TRBV6-1 combines with J gene TRBJ2-5; D may be TRBD1 (6 bases). Germline-derived CDR1 and CDR2 are MNHNS and SASEGT. The length of the CDR3 is 12 residues. V lost 3 bases, J lost 4 bases, and 6 bases lay in between. The CDR3 coding sequence is TGTGCCAGCAGTGACAGGGGAGAGACCCAGTACTTC. Encoded protein: CASSDRGETQYF.

V usage is TRBV4-3 and J usage is TRBJ1-2; weak D call: TRBD1 (5 bases). CDR1 and CDR2 from the germline V gene are LGHNA and YSLEER. Trimming took 1 base from V and 4 from J, leaving 13 bases between them. The CDR3 sequence is 15 residues long. The CDR3 protein is CASSQVGGTLYGYTF. CDR3 nucleotides: TGCGCCAGCAGCCAAGTCGGGGGGACTCTCTATGGCTACACCTTC.

The genes are TRBV14 and TRBJ2-3, with 10 bases matching TRBD2. Germline-derived CDR1 and CDR2 are SGHDN and FVKESK. The CDR3 length is 18 residues. Unmatched junction bases numbered 9, after V lost 1 base and J lost 2 bases. CDR3 bases: TGTGCCAGCAGCCAAGGCTGGACTAGCGGAGACCTCACAGATACGCAGTATTTT. It is translated as CASSQGWTSGDLTDTQYF. The complete variable domain, with remaining parts taken from reference TRBV14 and TRBJ2-3, reads EAGVTQFPSHSVIEKGQTVTLRCDPISGHDNLYWYRRVMGKEIKFLLHFVKESKQDESGMPNNRFLAERTGGTYSTLKVQPAELEDSGVYFCASSQGWTSGDLTDTQYFGPGTRLTVL.

V gene TRBV28 combines with J gene TRBJ2-7; tentative D call: TRBD1 (6 bases). This CDR3 is built from 15 residues. CDR1 and CDR2 from the germline V gene are MDHEN and SYDVKM. The V end lost 6 bases, the J end lost 4 bases, and 19 bases lay between the germline ends. The CDR3 bases are TGTGCCAGCAGCTGGCTAGGACAGAGCCTTTACGAGCAGTACTTC. Amino acid sequence: CASSWLGQSLYEQYF.

The chain has TRBV7-9 and TRBJ2-2; 12 positions agree with TRBD1. The germline V gene has CDR1 SEHNR and CDR2 FQNEAQ (reference sequence). The CDR3 extends over 18 amino acids. Unmatched junction bases numbered 5, after V lost 3 bases and J lost 0 bases. The CDR3 reads CASSFRDRGLSNTGELFF. The CDR3 DNA sequence: TGTGCCAGCAGCTTCCGGGACAGGGGGCTTTCGAACACCGGGGAGCTGTTTTTT.

The sample holds a few counts of this clone. The rearrangement links TRBV25-1 to TRBJ2-2, with a weak D call TRBD2 (5 bases). V lost 2 bases and J lost 5, with 9 bases in between. The germline V gene encodes CDR1 MGHDK and CDR2 SYGVNS. This CDR3 has 14 residues. CDR3 bases: TGTGCCAGCAGTGAAACGGGGTCGACCGGGGAGCTGTTTTTT. It encodes CASSETGSTGELFF.

This clone was found a few times. This sequence joins TRBV4-1 and TRBJ2-7; 10 positions match TRBD1. Trimming cost V 2 bases and J 2 bases; bases outside gene matches: 6. The CDR3 has 16 amino acids. Germline V gives CDR1 MGHRA, CDR2 YSYEKL. This CDR3 reads CASSQSTGTGAYEQYF. The CDR3 nucleotides are TGCGCCAGCAGCCAAAGCACCGGGACAGGGGCCTACGAGCAGTACTTC.

This sequence joins TRBV9 and TRBJ2-2; 13 positions agree with TRBD2. The V and J ends lost 5 bases and 3 bases, in that order; junction bases with no gene match: 7. The CDR3 runs 17 residues. The germline V gene encodes CDR1 SGDLS and CDR2 YYNGEE. The CDR3, as DNA: TGTGCCAGCAGATCGACTAGCGGGAGGTACGACACCGGGGAGCTGTTTTTT. It codes for CASRSTSGRYDTGELFF.

The chain joins TRBV5-1 to TRBJ2-7, with 9 bases identical to TRBD1. Germline V lookup: CDR1 SGHRS, CDR2 YFSETQ. The CDR3 runs 16 residues. V gave up 4 bases and J gave up 3 bases; unmatched junction bases: 11. For the CDR3, the DNA is TGCGCCAGCAGCCAAACCCCGGGACAGGGTCTCTACGAGCAGTACTTC. This codes for CASSQTPGQGLYEQYF. Drawing the rest from reference TRBV5-1 and TRBJ2-7, the complete variable domain is KAGVTQTPRYLIKTRGQQVTLSCSPISGHRSVSWYQQTPGQGLQFLFEYFSETQRNKGNFPGRFSGRQFSNSRSEMNVSTLELGDSALYLCASSQTPGQGLYEQYFGPGTRLTVT.

This chain uses TRBV7-9 with TRBJ2-3; 7 positions match TRBD2. Germline loops: CDR1 SEHNR, CDR2 FQNEAQ (reference sequence). This CDR3 contains 14 residues. The trim removed 7 bases at V and 6 bases at J, leaving 10 bases unmatched. DNA for the CDR3: TGTGCCAGCAACGAAGGACTAGGGGTGGATACGCAGTATTTT. Amino acids: CASNEGLGVDTQYF. The variable domain in full, completed from reference TRBV7-9 and TRBJ2-3, reads DTGVSQNPRHKITKRGQNVTFRCDPISEHNRLYWYRQTLGQGPEFLTYFQNEAQLEKSRLLSDRFSAERPKGSFSTLEIQRTEQGDSAMYLCASNEGLGVDTQYFGPGTRLTVL.

The chain employs TRBV7-2 and TRBJ2-1; TRBD2 matches at 11 bases. The V gene end was trimmed by 3 bases and the J gene end by 7 bases; junction bases not matched to a gene: 5. There are 15 residues in the CDR3. The germline gives CDR1 SGHTA, CDR2 FQGNSA. This CDR3 is CASSLTSGVGNEQFF. The DNA of the CDR3 is TGTGCCAGCAGCTTGACTAGCGGGGTCGGGAATGAGCAGTTCTTC.

The V call is TRBV5-4, the J call TRBJ2-7, with D perhaps TRBD1 (5 bases). Germline-derived CDR1 and CDR2 are SGHNT and YYREEE (reference sequence). V was shortened by 4 bases and J by 4 bases, with 12 bases between the two germline ends. CDR3 length equals 13 residues. CDR3 residues: CASSTDRLYEQYF. CDR3 in DNA: TGTGCCAGCAGCACCGACAGACTTTACGAGCAGTACTTC.

This chain links TRBV7-3 with TRBJ2-3; possibly TRBD2 for D (5 bases). V lost 5 bases, J lost 4 bases, and 22 bases lay in between. The CDR3 consists of 17 residues. CDR1 is SGHTA and CDR2 is FQGTGA in the germline V gene. The CDR3 coding sequence is TGTGCCAGCAGCCCTCGAACTAGGAGTGATAAGGCAGATACGCAGTATTTT. Translation: CASSPRTRSDKADTQYF. Full variable domain (missing parts from reference TRBV7-3 and TRBJ2-3): GAGVSQTPSNKVTEKGKYVELRCDPISGHTALYWYRQSLGQGPEFLIYFQGTGAADDSGLPNDRFFAVRPEGSVSTLKIQRTERGDSAVYLCASSPRTRSDKADTQYFGPGTRLTVL.

The chain combines TRBV12-3 or TRBV12-4 with TRBJ2-1; D not resolved. This CDR3 comprises 12 residues. Trimming left V 5 bases short and J 14 bases short, with 16 bases between. CDR3 sequence reads: CASSPNSNLEFF. The CDR3 nucleotides are TGTGCCAGCAGTCCGAACTCTAATTTGGAGTTCTTC.

The chain employs TRBV29-1 and TRBJ1-1, with 8 bases identical to TRBD1. This CDR3 has 12 residues. From germline, CDR1 is SQVTM and CDR2 ANQGSEA. Losses at the gene ends were 3 bases for V and 7 bases for J; bases not matched to a gene: 4. In DNA form, the CDR3 reads TGCAGCGTTGACAGGGGGCTTAATGAAGCTTTCTTT. It encodes CSVDRGLNEAFF. Together with reference TRBV29-1 and TRBJ1-1, the CDR3 gives the full variable domain: SAVISQKPSRDICQRGTSLTIQCQVDSQVTMMFWYRQQPGQSLTLIATANQGSEATYESGFVIDKFPISRPNLTFSTLTVSNMSPEDSSIYLCSVDRGLNEAFFGQGTRLTVV.

This sequence joins TRBV27 and TRBJ2-1; D is perhaps TRBD1 (6 bases). The CDR3 runs to 16 residues. Per the germline V gene, CDR1 is MNHEY and CDR2 is SMNVEV (reference sequence). With 1 base removed from V and 4 bases from J, the gap between germline ends came to 14 bases. CDR3 region: CASSLFGPRGYNEQFF. The CDR3, as DNA: TGTGCCAGCAGTTTATTCGGCCCAAGGGGGTACAATGAGCAGTTCTTC.

The gene calls are TRBV6-2 or TRBV6-3 and TRBJ2-4; TRBD2 matches at 10 bases. The V gene end was trimmed by 1 base and the J gene end by 0 bases; junction bases not matched to a gene: 6. CDR1 and CDR2 from the germline V gene are MNHEY and SVGEGT. The CDR3 totals 18 residues. CDR3 region: CASSYFGTSAVAKNIQYF. The DNA of the CDR3 is TGTGCCAGCAGTTACTTCGGGACTAGCGCCGTAGCCAAAAACATTCAGTACTTC.

This sequence joins TRBV5-6 and TRBJ1-3; no clear D gene. CDR3 length equals 17 residues. V was trimmed by 0 bases and J by 0 bases, leaving 13 bases between them. Looked up from germline, CDR1 is SGHDT and CDR2 is YYEEEE. The CDR3 here is CASSLGPGGLSGNTIYF. The CDR3 DNA reads as TGTGCCAGCAGCTTGGGGCCCGGCGGGCTCTCTGGAAACACCATATATTTT.

The rearrangement joins TRBV11-3 to TRBJ2-1, with 11 bases aligning to TRBD2. Germline CDR1 SGHNT, CDR2 YENEEA. The CDR3 sequence is 14 residues long. The ends lost 5 bases at V and 4 bases at J; junction bases unmatched: 1. The CDR3 here is CASSGTSGYNEQFF. The DNA of the CDR3 is TGTGCCAGCAGCGGGACTAGCGGATACAATGAGCAGTTCTTC. Full variable domain (rest looked up from reference TRBV11-3 and TRBJ2-1): EAGVVQSPRYKIIEKKQPVAFWCNPISGHNTLYWYLQNLGQGPELLIRYENEEAVDDSQLPKDRFSAERLKGVDSTLKIQPAELGDSAVYLCASSGTSGYNEQFFGPGTRLTVL.

V gene TRBV5-4 combines with J gene TRBJ1-3; D not certain. The V and J ends lost 1 base and 2 bases respectively, with 7 bases between them. The V gene's germline CDR1 is SGHNT and CDR2 YYREEE (reference sequence). CDR3 size: 14 residues. The CDR3 region is CASSLNRAGNTIYF. CDR3 nucleotide sequence: TGTGCCAGCAGCTTGAACAGAGCTGGAAACACCATATATTTT.

The chain employs TRBV5-1 and TRBJ2-3, with 12 nucleotides matching TRBD2. Germline V gene sequence: CDR1 SGHRS, CDR2 YFSETQ. J was trimmed by 2 bases and V by 0 bases; bases with no gene match: 1. The CDR3 covers 16 residues. CDR3 nucleotide sequence: TGCGCCAGCAGCTTGGGACTAGCGGGAGCCACAGATACGCAGTATTTT. Translation gives CASSLGLAGATDTQYF.

The rearrangement uses TRBV9 and TRBJ2-7, with a tentative D call TRBD1 (5 bases). Trimming removed 0 bases from V and 0 bases from J, with 7 bases in between. CDR3 length: 14 amino acids. Germline loops: CDR1 SGDLS, CDR2 YYNGEE. The chain's CDR3 is CASSVEGVSYEQYF. The CDR3 coding sequence is TGTGCCAGCAGCGTAGAAGGGGTCTCCTACGAGCAGTACTTC.

The chain recombines TRBV28 with TRBJ1-4, with D perhaps matching TRBD1 (5 bases). Germline CDR1 reads MDHEN; CDR2 reads SYDVKM. The length of the CDR3 is 13 residues. V was cut by 11 bases and J by 3 bases, with 13 bases left in between. This chain's CDR3 is CAATMTANEKLFF. As DNA, the CDR3 is TGTGCCGCCACCATGACAGCTAATGAAAAACTGTTTTTT.